This is a list of T cell receptor beta chains from one sample in a study of T cell responses to AZD1222 COVID-19 vaccine. Libraries were prepared by immunoSEQ multiplex PCR; TCRdb keeps only in-frame clonotypes and omits some of them. The table shows fewer than 200,000 clones, with about 88% occurring only once. This sample comprised peripheral blood, obtained on day 0 of AZD1222 vaccination. Receptor source: an adult in good health. Each CDR3 is given without its conserved first and last residue. The size of a clone is reported for some rows only, either as once, few or many, or as a class for expanded clones.

>-|TRBV10-3|TRBJ2-1
AISGGSGSYNEQF
>-|TRBV2|TRBJ1-4
ASTKDEGQLF
>-|TRBV6-2/TRBV6-3|TRBJ2-2
ASSPLPGLQTFTGELF
>-|TRBV5-6|TRBJ1-1
ASSSFGGALMNTEAF
>once|TRBV5-6|TRBJ1-5
ASRSGNSPNQPQH
>-|TRBV2|TRBJ1-3
ASMRVGSSSGNTIY
>-|TRBV2|TRBJ2-7
ASSELPGQGNYEQY
>-|TRBV13|TRBJ1-4
ASSPGTEGEKLF
>-|TRBV6-6|TRBJ1-6
ASSYSGTGTGSPLH
>-|TRBV28|TRBJ1-2
ASTRSQRSYGYT
>-|TRBV19|TRBJ2-7
ASSPDPRFHEQY
>-|TRBV6-2/TRBV6-3|TRBJ2-1
ASSYPRARGGNEQF
>-|TRBV4-2|TRBJ2-5
ASSQVAGYQETQY
>-|TRBV19|TRBJ1-5
ASSIVGGAGSNQPQH
>once|TRBV5-1|TRBJ2-1
ASSLVGDNEQF
>-|TRBV11-1|TRBJ2-3
ASSLGGLAATDTQY
>-|TRBV10-3|TRBJ2-1
AIKSGGTSGNEQF
>-|TRBV2|TRBJ1-2
ASSSHYGYT
>-|TRBV7-2|TRBJ1-4
ASSTLGAGEGKLF
>-|TRBV6-1|TRBJ2-5
ASSERVSVRGQETQY
>-|TRBV4-2|TRBJ1-5
ASSQDRRVQPQH
>-|TRBV5-6|TRBJ2-7
ASSFWGRAHEQY
>-|TRBV6-5|TRBJ1-6
ATRGNSPLH
>-|TRBV7-3|TRBJ1-1
ASSLSPGRVLTEAF
>-|TRBV5-4|TRBJ2-3
ASSSASTDTQY
>-|TRBV10-2|TRBJ2-3
ASKFGPDTQY
>-|TRBV12-3/TRBV12-4|TRBJ1-6
ASSGGLRSPLH
>-|TRBV6-5|TRBJ2-7
ASSYSSGGAYEQY
>-|TRBV28|TRBJ1-5
AIRGDRGFEYTQH
>-|TRBV2|TRBJ1-1
ASLAFLGGLGTEAF
>once|TRBV30|TRBJ1-2
AWRPGIPLGYT
>-|TRBV28|TRBJ2-1
ASSFLGERNEQF
>-|TRBV19|TRBJ2-1
ASSIGTSGYNEQF